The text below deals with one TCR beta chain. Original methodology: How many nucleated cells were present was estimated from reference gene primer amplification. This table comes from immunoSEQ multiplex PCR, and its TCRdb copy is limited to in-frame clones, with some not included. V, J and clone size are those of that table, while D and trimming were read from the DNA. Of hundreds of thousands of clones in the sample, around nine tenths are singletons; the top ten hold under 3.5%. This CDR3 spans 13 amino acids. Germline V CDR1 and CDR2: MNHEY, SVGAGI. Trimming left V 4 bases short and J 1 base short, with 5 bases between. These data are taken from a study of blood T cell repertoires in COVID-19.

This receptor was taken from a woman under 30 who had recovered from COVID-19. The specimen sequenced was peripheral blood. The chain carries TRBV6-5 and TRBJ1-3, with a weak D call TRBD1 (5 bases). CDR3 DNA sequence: TGTGCCAGCAGTTCAGGGTCTGGAAACACCATATATTTT. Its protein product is CASSSGSGNTIYF.